This is a list of T cell receptor beta chains from one sample in a study of blood T cell repertoires in COVID-19. The assay was immunoSEQ multiplex PCR, and TCRdb's table has in-frame clones only and misses some. The sample carries some 390,000 clones, approximately 91% recorded once. The sequenced material came from peripheral blood. These receptors were obtained from a woman in her thirties or forties with COVID-19, enrolled during active disease. Both conserved end residues are part of each CDR3. D genes are given only for firm matches. The size entry is marked missing in some rows and otherwise reads once, few, many or a size class.

cdr3_nt: TGTGCCACCAGCAGAGCTCGAGGGGCAGGGGAAAGTGAAAAACTGTTTTTT
cdr3_aa: CATSRARGAGESEKLFF
j_call: TRBJ1-4
clone_size: -
v_call: TRBV15
d_call: -

cdr3_nt: TGTGCCATCAGGGGACAGCCCCAAGAGACCCAGTACTTC
cdr3_aa: CAIRGQPQETQYF
j_call: TRBJ2-5
clone_size: -
v_call: TRBV10-3
d_call: TRBD1

cdr3_nt: TGTGCCAGCAGCTTGGCTAGCGGGGCGGAGACCCAGTACTTC
cdr3_aa: CASSLASGAETQYF
j_call: TRBJ2-5
clone_size: once
v_call: TRBV7-2
d_call: TRBD2

cdr3_nt: TGTGCCACCAGCAGAGTTAAAAGCGCCCTGTCCTACAATGAGCAGTTCTTC
cdr3_aa: CATSRVKSALSYNEQFF
j_call: TRBJ2-1
clone_size: -
v_call: TRBV15
d_call: -

cdr3_nt: TGTGCCAGAAGAAAAGCACTCACTGAAGCTTTCTTT
cdr3_aa: CARRKALTEAFF
j_call: TRBJ1-1
clone_size: -
v_call: TRBV5-3
d_call: -

cdr3_nt: TGTGCCAGCAGCCCGGGACAGGGGTCGGGTGAGACCCAGTACTTC
cdr3_aa: CASSPGQGSGETQYF
j_call: TRBJ2-5
clone_size: -
v_call: TRBV7-8
d_call: TRBD1

cdr3_nt: TGTGCCAGCAGCCGACAGGGTTCCGAGCAGTACTTC
cdr3_aa: CASSRQGSEQYF
j_call: TRBJ2-7
clone_size: -
v_call: TRBV7-9
d_call: TRBD1

cdr3_nt: TGTGCCAGCAGTGAAGGGGACAGCTACGAGCAGTACTTC
cdr3_aa: CASSEGDSYEQYF
j_call: TRBJ2-7
clone_size: -
v_call: TRBV6-1
d_call: TRBD1

cdr3_nt: TGTGCCAGCAGTTTTAATGACAGGGACCAAGAGACCCAGTACTTC
cdr3_aa: CASSFNDRDQETQYF
j_call: TRBJ2-5
clone_size: -
v_call: TRBV5-6
d_call: TRBD1

cdr3_nt: TGTGCCAGCAGCTCTTGGGCCTCGGGACAGCCTAATTCACCCCTCCACTTT
cdr3_aa: CASSSWASGQPNSPLHF
j_call: TRBJ1-6
clone_size: -
v_call: TRBV7-8
d_call: TRBD1

cdr3_nt: TGTGCCAGCAGCCTGGAGACCGGGACAGGGAATGAAAAACTGTTTTTT
cdr3_aa: CASSLETGTGNEKLFF
j_call: TRBJ1-4
clone_size: -
v_call: TRBV5-4
d_call: TRBD1

cdr3_nt: TGTGCCAGCACCCCGGCTAGCGGAAGAGAGACCCAGTACTTC
cdr3_aa: CASTPASGRETQYF
j_call: TRBJ2-5
clone_size: -
v_call: TRBV18
d_call: TRBD2

cdr3_nt: TGCGCCAGCAGCCAAGATGGAACAGACGATTATGGCTACACCTTC
cdr3_aa: CASSQDGTDDYGYTF
j_call: TRBJ1-2
clone_size: -
v_call: TRBV4-3
d_call: -

cdr3_nt: TGTGCCTGGGGCCCCGGCAAGCGGGAGAGGTCTGAGCAGTTCTTC
cdr3_aa: CAWGPGKRERSEQFF
j_call: TRBJ2-1
clone_size: -
v_call: TRBV30
d_call: TRBD2

cdr3_nt: TGCGCCAGCAGCTCCGACTTTGAGCAGTACTTC
cdr3_aa: CASSSDFEQYF
j_call: TRBJ2-7
clone_size: once
v_call: TRBV5-1
d_call: -

cdr3_nt: TGTGCCAGCAGCCCAACAGAGCTCTATGGCTACACCTTC
cdr3_aa: CASSPTELYGYTF
j_call: TRBJ1-2
clone_size: -
v_call: TRBV6-5
d_call: -

cdr3_nt: TGCAGCGTTGAGCACAGGGGGCTTAGCTCCTACGAGCAGTACTTC
cdr3_aa: CSVEHRGLSSYEQYF
j_call: TRBJ2-7
clone_size: -
v_call: TRBV29-1
d_call: TRBD1

cdr3_nt: TGTGCCAGCAGTGAAAGCTTTTGGGGCCGGCATTTT
cdr3_aa: CASSESFWGRHF
j_call: TRBJ1-5
clone_size: -
v_call: TRBV2
d_call: -

cdr3_nt: TGTGCCATCACCGAGGGGGTGTCCTATAATTCACCCCTCCACTTT
cdr3_aa: CAITEGVSYNSPLHF
j_call: TRBJ1-6
clone_size: -
v_call: TRBV10-3
d_call: -

cdr3_nt: TGTGCCAGCAGCCCTATCCCGAGCAGGGGGATAAACACTGAAGCTTTCTTT
cdr3_aa: CASSPIPSRGINTEAFF
j_call: TRBJ1-1
clone_size: -
v_call: TRBV7-2
d_call: TRBD1

cdr3_nt: TGTGCCAGCAGCTCCTACAATCAGCCCCAGCATTTT
cdr3_aa: CASSSYNQPQHF
j_call: TRBJ1-5
clone_size: -
v_call: TRBV7-2
d_call: -

cdr3_nt: TGTGCCAGCAGCCGGATTAACAGGGGGCAACAGCCCCAGCATTTT
cdr3_aa: CASSRINRGQQPQHF
j_call: TRBJ1-5
clone_size: -
v_call: TRBV7-2
d_call: TRBD1

cdr3_nt: TGTGCCAGTAGTTCCTTCACAGGGGGCTACTCCTACGAGCAGTACTTC
cdr3_aa: CASSSFTGGYSYEQYF
j_call: TRBJ2-7
clone_size: once
v_call: TRBV19
d_call: TRBD1

cdr3_nt: TGTGCCAGCAGCCCGAGGTCCCTCTATGGCTACACCTTC
cdr3_aa: CASSPRSLYGYTF
j_call: TRBJ1-2
clone_size: once
v_call: TRBV9
d_call: -

cdr3_nt: TGTGCCAGCAGCGTAGGAAGCGGGAGTGCCAATGAGCAGTTCTTC
cdr3_aa: CASSVGSGSANEQFF
j_call: TRBJ2-1
clone_size: once
v_call: TRBV9
d_call: TRBD2

cdr3_nt: TGTGCCAGCAGCTTAGACCAGGGAAACGGCTACACCTTC
cdr3_aa: CASSLDQGNGYTF
j_call: TRBJ1-2
clone_size: -
v_call: TRBV7-2
d_call: -

cdr3_nt: TGTGCCAGCAGTTTACCCGGGGAGGGGTTCAGGGGAAACACCATATATTTT
cdr3_aa: CASSLPGEGFRGNTIYF
j_call: TRBJ1-3
clone_size: -
v_call: TRBV28
d_call: -

cdr3_nt: TGTGCCAGCAGTTACCTTATAGAAACGGGCACAGATACGCAGTATTTT
cdr3_aa: CASSYLIETGTDTQYF
j_call: TRBJ2-3
clone_size: -
v_call: TRBV6-2/TRBV6-3
d_call: -

cdr3_nt: TGTGCCAGTAGTATACCCTCGACAGGGCTGGGTGAAGCTTTCTTT
cdr3_aa: CASSIPSTGLGEAFF
j_call: TRBJ1-1
clone_size: -
v_call: TRBV19
d_call: TRBD1